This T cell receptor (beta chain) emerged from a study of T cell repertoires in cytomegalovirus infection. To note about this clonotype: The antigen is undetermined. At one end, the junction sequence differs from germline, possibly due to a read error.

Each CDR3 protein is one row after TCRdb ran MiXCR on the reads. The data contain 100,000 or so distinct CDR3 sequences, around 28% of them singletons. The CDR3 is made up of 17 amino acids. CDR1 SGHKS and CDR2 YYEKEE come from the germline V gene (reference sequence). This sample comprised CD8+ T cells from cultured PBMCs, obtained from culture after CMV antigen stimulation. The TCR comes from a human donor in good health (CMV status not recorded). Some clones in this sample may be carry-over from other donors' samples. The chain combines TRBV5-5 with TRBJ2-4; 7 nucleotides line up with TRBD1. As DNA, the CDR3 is TGTGCCAGCAGCTTGGCCCGAGCCGGGACAGCCGAAAACATTCAGTACTTC. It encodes CASSLARAGTAENIQYF.